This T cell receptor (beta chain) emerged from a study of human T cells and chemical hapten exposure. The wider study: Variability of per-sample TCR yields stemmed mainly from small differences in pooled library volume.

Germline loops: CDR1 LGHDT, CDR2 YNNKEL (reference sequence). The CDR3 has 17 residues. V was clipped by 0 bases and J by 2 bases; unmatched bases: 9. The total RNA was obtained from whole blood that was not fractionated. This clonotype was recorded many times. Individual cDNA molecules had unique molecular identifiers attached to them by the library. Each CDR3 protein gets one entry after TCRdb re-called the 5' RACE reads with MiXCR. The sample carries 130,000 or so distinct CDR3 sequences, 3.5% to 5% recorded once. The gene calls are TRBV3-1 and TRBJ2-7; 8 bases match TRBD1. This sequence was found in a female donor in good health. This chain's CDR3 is CASSQDAGTGPTYEQYF. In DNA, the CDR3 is TGTGCCAGCAGCCAAGATGCAGGGACAGGACCCACCTACGAGCAGTACTTC.